The 4 T cell receptor beta chains presented below share a single source sample, sequenced in a study of blood T cell repertoires in COVID-19. Using immunoSEQ multiplex PCR, the repertoire was profiled, and TCRdb retains in-frame clones only, with some absent. The table records under 400,000 clones, 88% of them present only once. The specimen sequenced was peripheral blood. Receptor source: a woman between 25 and 40 years old with COVID-19, enrolled during active disease.

The chain employs TRBV25-1 and TRBJ2-7; the match to TRBD1 covers 7 bases. The junction had 6 bases not matched to a gene; V was cut back by 4 bases and J by 3 bases. This CDR3 contains 14 residues. The germline V gene encodes CDR1 MGHDK and CDR2 SYGVNS. The CDR3 here is CASSGTGVGYEQYF. The CDR3 DNA reads TGTGCCAGCAGTGGGACAGGTGTCGGCTACGAGCAGTACTTC.

This chain connects TRBV27 to TRBJ1-5, with TRBD1 as a possible D gene (5 bases). V shed 3 bases and J shed 5 bases, with 11 bases lying between them. CDR3 size: 14 residues. Germline CDR1 is MNHEY and CDR2 is SMNVEV (reference sequence). The CDR3: CASSLGGRDQPQHF. CDR3 DNA: TGTGCCAGCAGTTTGGGGGGTAGGGATCAGCCCCAGCATTTT.

The chain joins TRBV4-1 to TRBJ1-6, with TRBD1 as a possible D gene (6 bases). CDR1 is MGHRA and CDR2 is YSYEKL in the germline V gene. V lost 3 bases and J lost 10, with 19 bases in between. The CDR3 is 16 amino acids. CDR3: CASSQTGGGSRSPLHF. The CDR3 DNA is TGCGCCAGCAGCCAGACCGGGGGGGGCTCAAGATCACCCCTCCACTTT.

This clone was found once. V gene TRBV30 combines with J gene TRBJ2-2, with D possibly TRBD2 on 6 matching bases. The germline gives CDR1 GTSNPN, CDR2 SVGIG (reference sequence). V gave up 4 bases and J gave up 7 bases, with 19 bases separating them. The CDR3 contains 15 residues. The CDR3 DNA reads TGTGCCTGGAATTGGGGGGATAGGGGCGGCGGGGAGCTGTTTTTT. This sequence encodes CAWNWGDRGGGELFF.